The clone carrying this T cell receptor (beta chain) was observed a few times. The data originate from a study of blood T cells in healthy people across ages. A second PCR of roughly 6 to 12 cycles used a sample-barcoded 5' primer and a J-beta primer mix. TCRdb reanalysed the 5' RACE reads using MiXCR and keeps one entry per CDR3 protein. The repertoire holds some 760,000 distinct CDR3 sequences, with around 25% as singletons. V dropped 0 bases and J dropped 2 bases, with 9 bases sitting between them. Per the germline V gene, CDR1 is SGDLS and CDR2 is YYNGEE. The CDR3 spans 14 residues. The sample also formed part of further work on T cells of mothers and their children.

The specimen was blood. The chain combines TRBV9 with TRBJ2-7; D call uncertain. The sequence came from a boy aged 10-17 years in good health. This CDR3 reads CASSVGVGTYEQYF. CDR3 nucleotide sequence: TGTGCCAGCAGCGTAGGGGTAGGAACCTACGAGCAGTACTTC.